This T cell receptor beta chain was found in a study of T-cell memory formation after mild COVID-19. TCRdb reprocessed the 5' RACE reads via MiXCR and lists one record per CDR3 protein. The profile shows about 340,000 distinct CDR3 sequences, around 20% of them singletons. V shed 0 bases, J shed 4 bases, and the junction held 2 bases outside the gene matches. There are 13 residues in the CDR3. Per germline, CDR1 DFQATT and CDR2 SNEGSKA (reference sequence). Material: PBMCs or a T cell subset sorted from them (not recorded which). This TCR was sampled from a man aged 18 to 30 who had mild COVID-19 (a few samples of this study predate the infection). Cell type and time point are not known. The chain couples TRBV20-1 to TRBJ2-5; 7 positions match TRBD1. Here the CDR3 DNA reads TGCAGTGCTAGAGATCCAGGGGGAGAGACCCAGTACTTC. Its protein is CSARDPGGETQYF.